The rows below give T cell receptor beta chains drawn from one sample of a study of blood T cell repertoires in COVID-19. Method: immunoSEQ multiplex PCR; TCRdb's copy keeps in-frame clones and lacks some. The sample consists of about 300,000 clones, about nine tenths of them appearing once. Input material: peripheral blood. Source of these receptors: a woman in her 30s with COVID-19, enrolled during active disease. Each CDR3 is given with its conserved first and last residue. The D gene is left open where the match is weak. The size of a clone is reported for some rows only, either as once, few or many, or as a class for expanded clones.

j_gene	v_gene	d_gene	abundance	CDR3nt	CDR3aa
TRBJ2-5	TRBV5-1	.	.	TGCGCCAGCAGCTTCGGGACTCTTCAAGAGACCCAGTACTTC	CASSFGTLQETQYF
TRBJ1-2	TRBV29-1	.	.	TGCAGCGTTCACGCAGGGCAGGGCTACACCTTC	CSVHAGQGYTF
TRBJ2-7	TRBV5-6	TRBD1	.	TGTGCCAGCAGCTTTTGGTACAGGGGTTTTACCGAGCAGTACTTC	CASSFWYRGFTEQYF
TRBJ1-2	TRBV12-5	.	.	TGTGCTAGTGGGGGTCAGGGTAGGAGTGGCTACACCTTC	CASGGQGRSGYTF
TRBJ1-2	TRBV27	.	.	TGTGCCAGCAGCCAACAGGGTAACTATGGCTACACCTTC	CASSQQGNYGYTF
TRBJ2-7	TRBV7-6	.	once	TGTGCCAGCAGCTCACCTGCGGGACCCGGTGGCGAGCAGTACTTC	CASSSPAGPGGEQYF
TRBJ2-3	TRBV3-1/TRBV3-2	TRBD1	.	TGTGCCAGCAGCCAGTCCGGGACAGGGGAAGATACGCAGTATTTT	CASSQSGTGEDTQYF
TRBJ2-5	TRBV11-2	TRBD1	.	TGTGCCAGCAGCGCGGACAGGGGGCAAGAGACCCAGTACTTC	CASSADRGQETQYF
TRBJ2-3	TRBV3-1/TRBV3-2	TRBD2	few	TGTGCCAACAACCGACGAGGGACTAGCGGGGGACACACAGATACGCAGTATTTT	CANNRRGTSGGHTDTQYF
TRBJ2-7	TRBV7-8	TRBD1	.	TGTGCCAGCAGCCGGACAGGCTCCTACGAGCAGTACTTC	CASSRTGSYEQYF
TRBJ1-4	TRBV7-6	.	.	TGTGCCAGCAGCCCAAACGCCTTTTCGGGGGGGACGGAAAAACTGTTTTTT	CASSPNAFSGGTEKLFF
TRBJ1-5	TRBV27	.	.	TGTGCCAGCAGGCCGGAACTACATTATTATCCCCAGCATTTT	CASRPELHYYPQHF
TRBJ1-6	TRBV19	.	.	TGTGCCAGTAGTCTCATGACAGTAAATTCACCCCTCCACTTT	CASSLMTVNSPLHF
TRBJ2-2	TRBV7-2	TRBD2	.	TGTGCCAGCAGCAGACCGGGACTAGCGGGGTACACCGGGGAGCTGTTTTTT	CASSRPGLAGYTGELFF
TRBJ1-2	TRBV9	.	.	TGTGCCAGCGGGAGACAGGCCGCTAACTATGGCTACACCTTC	CASGRQAANYGYTF
TRBJ2-3	TRBV9	.	.	TGTGCCAGCAGCGTAGAAGGCGGGGCCACAGATACGCAGTATTTT	CASSVEGGATDTQYF
TRBJ1-6	TRBV10-3	TRBD1	.	TGTGCCATCAGCCCCGGAACCGGGACAGGGGGATCACCCCTCCACTTT	CAISPGTGTGGSPLHF
TRBJ1-1	TRBV27	TRBD1	.	TGTGCCAGCAGTTCGCCCCCAGGGGGCGCTGGCACTGAAGCTTTCTTT	CASSSPPGGAGTEAFF
TRBJ1-5	TRBV7-2	.	once	TGTGCCAGCAGCCCTCTAGACAGGATCGGTCAGCCCCAGCATTTT	CASSPLDRIGQPQHF
TRBJ1-3	TRBV6-1	.	.	TGTGTCAGCAGTGATTTAGGAGGGGAAAACACCATATATTTT	CVSSDLGGENTIYF
TRBJ2-1	TRBV11-3	TRBD2	.	TGTGCCAGCAGCTTAGACGGGCGGGGGAACAATGAGCAGTTCTTC	CASSLDGRGNNEQFF
TRBJ1-1	TRBV30	.	.	TGTGCCTGGACACCATACAGCCTGAACACTGAAGCTTTCTTT	CAWTPYSLNTEAFF
TRBJ2-5	TRBV7-2	.	.	TGTGCCAGCAGCGCCCCGGGAACCCCCTTCCAAGAGACCCAGTACTTC	CASSAPGTPFQETQYF
TRBJ2-5	TRBV6-1	TRBD2	.	TGTGCCAGCAGTGATGTATCGGGGGGGCTCAGGGAGACCCAGTACTTC	CASSDVSGGLRETQYF
TRBJ2-2	TRBV4-3	TRBD2	.	TGCGCCAGCAGCCAAGGACTAGCGGAGAGCACCGGGGAGCTGTTTTTT	CASSQGLAESTGELFF
TRBJ2-3	TRBV5-1	TRBD2	.	TGCGCCAGCAGCTTGGCGGCGCGGTCGCGGGGGGATACGCAGTATTTT	CASSLAARSRGDTQYF
TRBJ1-6	TRBV3-1/TRBV3-2	TRBD1	once	TGTGCCAGCAGCCAGGCAGGGGGCAATTCACCCCTCCACTTT	CASSQAGGNSPLHF
TRBJ2-3	TRBV11-2	TRBD1	many	TGTGCCAGCAGCTTTGGGACAGGGGACACAGATACGCAGTATTTT	CASSFGTGDTDTQYF
TRBJ1-1	TRBV7-8	.	once	TGTGCCAGCAGCTTAGTCCCGCGAACTGAAGCTTTCTTT	CASSLVPRTEAFF
TRBJ1-1	TRBV27	TRBD1	.	TGTGCCAGCACCAACCCGGGACAGGGGAACACTGAAGCTTTCTTT	CASTNPGQGNTEAFF
TRBJ2-1	TRBV9	.	.	TGTGCCAGCAGCGTTACTGGGGCAACAGGTAGCAATGAGCAGTTCTTC	CASSVTGATGSNEQFF
TRBJ1-5	TRBV6-5	TRBD1	.	TGTGCCAGCAGGCAGGGGGACCAGCCCCAGCATTTT	CASRQGDQPQHF
TRBJ1-5	TRBV27	.	few	TGTGCCAGCAGTCCGACAGTACCCAATCAGCCCCAGCATTTT	CASSPTVPNQPQHF
TRBJ2-7	TRBV19	.	.	TGTGCCAGTAGTCCCGGGGGAACCGGAGGGTACGAGCAGTACTTC	CASSPGGTGGYEQYF
TRBJ2-3	TRBV24-1	TRBD2	.	TGTGCCACCAGTGATTTACCTAGCGGGGGGGCTCCAGATACGCAGTATTTT	CATSDLPSGGAPDTQYF
TRBJ1-6	TRBV5-4	TRBD1	.	TGTGCCAGCAGCTCAGCAACTACAGGGGGTAATTCACCCCTCCACTTT	CASSSATTGGNSPLHF
TRBJ2-5	TRBV4-1	.	.	TGCGCCAGCAGCCAAGAAGCGGGCTTTGCGACCCAGTACTTC	CASSQEAGFATQYF
TRBJ2-3	TRBV7-9	.	.	TGTGCCAGCAGCTTAGTTGGAGAGGCAGCTGATACGCAGTATTTT	CASSLVGEAADTQYF
TRBJ1-4	TRBV19	TRBD1	.	TGTGCCAGCCTGGACAGGGGACGGCATGAAAAACTGTTTTTT	CASLDRGRHEKLFF
TRBJ1-2	TRBV5-1	TRBD1	once	TGCGCCAGCAGCTTCTCCCAGGGGGGCGCAAGTGGCTACACCTTC	CASSFSQGGASGYTF
TRBJ2-2	TRBV2	TRBD1	.	TGTGCCAGCAGCTGGGACAGGGACACCGGGGAGCTGTTTTTT	CASSWDRDTGELFF
TRBJ2-5	TRBV25-1	.	.	TGTGCCAGCAGTGCCGTAGGTCGAGGGGGGGCCCAGTACTTC	CASSAVGRGGAQYF
TRBJ2-6	TRBV11-2	.	few	TGTGCCAGCAGCTTTCAGGGAACTGGGGCCAACGTCCTGACTTTC	CASSFQGTGANVLTF
TRBJ2-1	TRBV3-1/TRBV3-2	.	.	TGTGCCAGCAGCCAAGAGTACTCACAGTTCTTC	CASSQEYSQFF
TRBJ2-7	TRBV19	TRBD2	.	TGTGCCAGTAGTATAGCCAGCGGGGGGCCCTACGAGCAGTACTTC	CASSIASGGPYEQYF
TRBJ2-1	TRBV9	.	.	TGTGCCAGCAGCGCCGACACAAATGAGCAGTTCTTC	CASSADTNEQFF
TRBJ1-2	TRBV4-2	.	.	TGTGCCAGCAGCCAAAACAGGGAATCCCACTATGGCTACACCTTC	CASSQNRESHYGYTF
TRBJ1-2	TRBV28	TRBD1	.	TGTGCCAGCAGTTCGTCCGGGACAGGGATATATGGCTACACCTTC	CASSSSGTGIYGYTF
TRBJ2-5	TRBV6-2/TRBV6-3	.	.	TGTGCCAGCAGCCCTGGGAGGAGGCAAGAGACCCAGTACTTC	CASSPGRRQETQYF
TRBJ2-1	TRBV4-3	TRBD2	.	TGCGCCAGCAGCCAAAGGGACTATAAGGGCAATGAGCAGTTCTTC	CASSQRDYKGNEQFF
TRBJ2-2	TRBV5-1	TRBD2	.	TGCGCCAGCAGCTTGAGACTAGCGGGGACCACCGGGGAGCTGTTTTTT	CASSLRLAGTTGELFF
TRBJ1-2	TRBV5-1	TRBD1	.	TGCGCCAGCAGCAGTAGGACAGGGCGTTCCTATGGCTACACCTTC	CASSSRTGRSYGYTF
TRBJ2-2	TRBV20-1	.	.	TGCAGTGCTAGAGTATCCGGGGAGCTGTTTTTT	CSARVSGELFF
TRBJ1-2	TRBV28	.	.	TGTGCCAGCAGTTGGGCCCTCAAGGGGATATATGGCTACACCTTC	CASSWALKGIYGYTF
TRBJ2-1	TRBV4-2	TRBD2	.	TGTGCCAGCAGCCAATTGACTAGCGGCGCTGTTGAGCAGTTCTTC	CASSQLTSGAVEQFF
TRBJ2-2	TRBV5-1	.	.	TGCGCCAGCAGCTTAGGACGGGGTACGAGGGAGCTGTTTTTT	CASSLGRGTRELFF
TRBJ2-3	TRBV7-9	TRBD2	.	TGTGCCAGCAGCTCTCTGTCGGAGCGGGGTTACACAGATACGCAGTATTTT	CASSSLSERGYTDTQYF
TRBJ2-5	TRBV11-2	.	.	TGTGCCAGCAGCCAGTTGTCCTCCGAGACCCAGTACTTC	CASSQLSSETQYF
TRBJ1-2	TRBV2	.	.	TGTGCCAGCAGTGAAGAGGGGTCCTATGGCTACACCTTC	CASSEEGSYGYTF
TRBJ1-2	TRBV30	TRBD1	.	TGTGCCTGGACTGGACAGGGGAGAGGTTTGGGGGGCTACACCTTC	CAWTGQGRGLGGYTF